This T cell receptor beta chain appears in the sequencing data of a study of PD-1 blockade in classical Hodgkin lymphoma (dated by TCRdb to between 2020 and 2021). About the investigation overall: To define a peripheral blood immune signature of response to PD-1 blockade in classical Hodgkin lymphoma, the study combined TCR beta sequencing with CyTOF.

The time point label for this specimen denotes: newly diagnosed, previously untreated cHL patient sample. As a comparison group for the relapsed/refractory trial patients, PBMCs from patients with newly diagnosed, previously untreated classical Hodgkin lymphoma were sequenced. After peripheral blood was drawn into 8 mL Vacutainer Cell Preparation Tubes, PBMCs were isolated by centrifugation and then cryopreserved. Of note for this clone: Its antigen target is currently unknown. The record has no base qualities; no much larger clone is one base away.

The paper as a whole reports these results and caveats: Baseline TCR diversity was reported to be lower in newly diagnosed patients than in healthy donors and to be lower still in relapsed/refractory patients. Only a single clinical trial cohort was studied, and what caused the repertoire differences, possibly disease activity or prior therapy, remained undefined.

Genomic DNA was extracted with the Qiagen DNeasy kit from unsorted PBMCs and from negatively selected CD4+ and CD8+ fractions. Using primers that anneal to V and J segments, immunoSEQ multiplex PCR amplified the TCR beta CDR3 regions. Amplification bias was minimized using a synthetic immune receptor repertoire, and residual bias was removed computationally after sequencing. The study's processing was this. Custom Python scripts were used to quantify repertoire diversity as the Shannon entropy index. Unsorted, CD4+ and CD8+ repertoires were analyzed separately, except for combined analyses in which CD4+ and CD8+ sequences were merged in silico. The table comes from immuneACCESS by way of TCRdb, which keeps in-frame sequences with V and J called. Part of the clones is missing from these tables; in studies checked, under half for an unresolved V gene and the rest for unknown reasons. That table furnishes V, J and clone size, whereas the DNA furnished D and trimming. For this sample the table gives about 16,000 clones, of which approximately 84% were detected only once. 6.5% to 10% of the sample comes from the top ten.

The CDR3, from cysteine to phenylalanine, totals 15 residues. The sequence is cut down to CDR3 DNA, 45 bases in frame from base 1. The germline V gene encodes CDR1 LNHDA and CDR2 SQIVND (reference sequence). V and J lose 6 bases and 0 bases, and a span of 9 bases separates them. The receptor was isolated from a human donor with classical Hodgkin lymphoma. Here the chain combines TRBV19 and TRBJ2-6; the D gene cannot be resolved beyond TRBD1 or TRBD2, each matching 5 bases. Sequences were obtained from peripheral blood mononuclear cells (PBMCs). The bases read TGTGCCAGTAGCGAGGGGTACTCTGGGGCCAACGTCCTGACTTTC. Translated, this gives CASSEGYSGANVLTF.